The 4 T cell receptor beta chains listed next were all sequenced from one sample in a study of T cell repertoires in cytomegalovirus infection. In TCRdb, the reads were re-called with MiXCR into one record per CDR3 protein. The table records fewer than 900,000 distinct CDR3 sequences, approximately 32% of them present only once. Their target antigens are unknown. Sequenced here: cultured CD8+ T cells from PBMCs, sampled from culture after CMV antigen stimulation. All receptors derive from a human donor in good health (CMV status not recorded). Some clones in this sample may be carry-over from other donors' samples.

DNA of the CDR3: TGCGCCAGCAGCCAAGATGGGGTGGACCCTAATCAGCCCCAGCATTTT. It codes for CASSQDGVDPNQPQHF. V is TRBV4-3 and J is TRBJ1-5; D not certain. Germline values: CDR1 LGHNA, CDR2 YSLEER. There are 16 residues in the CDR3. Trimming took off 0 bases at V and 4 bases at J, with 13 bases between the two ends.

The V call is TRBV6-6, the J call TRBJ2-1; D could derive from TRBD1 or TRBD2 (5 bases each). The CDR3 is 14 residues long. The V gene's germline CDR1 is MNHNY and CDR2 SVGAGI (reference sequence). V was trimmed by 6 bases and J by 4 bases, leaving 13 bases between them. CDR3 nucleotide sequence: TGTGCCAGCAGAGGGACCAATCCTTACAATGAGCAGTTCTTC. Translation gives CASRGTNPYNEQFF.

The chain uses TRBV9 and TRBJ2-3; D is unresolved. The CDR3 is 13 residues long. The germline CDR1 and CDR2 sequences are SGDLS and YYNGEE. Trimming removed 4 bases from V and 4 bases from J, with 10 bases in between. The CDR3 protein is CASSSFGSDTQYF. CDR3 coding DNA: TGTGCCAGCAGCTCCTTCGGATCAGATACGCAGTATTTT.

Only a few counts were recorded for this clonotype. This sequence joins TRBV6-6 and TRBJ2-7; unclear D gene. The CDR3 runs to 15 residues. Per the germline V gene, CDR1 is MNHNY and CDR2 is SVGAGI (reference sequence). V was clipped by 4 bases and J by 2 bases, with 15 bases between them. The CDR3 reads CASSFIQDPTYEQYF. In DNA, the CDR3 is TGTGCCAGCAGTTTCATCCAGGACCCAACCTACGAGCAGTACTTC.